This TCR beta chain was obtained from a study of T cell responses to AZD1222 COVID-19 vaccine. This clone was seen once. Using immunoSEQ multiplex PCR, the repertoire was profiled, and TCRdb retains in-frame clones only, with some absent. The sample lists about 140,000 clones, 80% to 95% seen once, with about 5.5% in the top ten. The receptor comes from an adult in good health. Sequenced here: peripheral blood, sampled on day 0 of AZD1222 vaccination.

The CDR3 DNA reads TGTGCCAGCACTCTTCTGCGGGGGTCCCAAAGCGGTGAGCAGTTCTTC. Residues: CASTLLRGSQSGEQFF. The rearrangement links TRBV27 to TRBJ2-1; 7 bases agree with TRBD2. This CDR3 is built from 16 residues. CDR1 MNHEY and CDR2 SMNVEV come from the germline V gene (reference sequence). The J segment lost 9 bases and the V segment lost 7 bases, leaving 18 bases of the junction unmatched.